This T cell receptor beta chain was sequenced during a study of metastatic and nonmetastatic thyroid tumors (dated by TCRdb to the early 2020s). For the wider study: Repertoires were compared across peripheral blood and tumor or nodule tissue samples from malignant and benign thyroid patients.

This clone was counted between two and nine times. This receptor's antigen is unknown. The input lacks base qualities; no much larger clone sits a single base away. At the DNA level, this CDR3 is encoded by other sequences in the same sample as well. No patient had received any treatment before thyroid surgery. Using T-cell receptor beta sequencing, the researchers looked back retrospectively at clinical samples from patients, gathered between about 2012 and 2019. What the work shows at the level of the full study, not this receptor alone: In both blood and tumor samples, malignant tumors were reported to have significantly higher TCR beta diversity than benign nodules.

Library construction relied on PCR. The sample was run on an Illumina HiSeq 4000. High-throughput sequencing was used to profile the TCR beta-chain CDR3 region of every patient. Regarding the original processing steps: A classifier to discriminate distant-metastatic papillary thyroid cancer patients was built from CDR3 differences across clinicopathological groups. Repertoire diversity was assessed with the Shannon index, and tumor-blood repertoire similarity with the Morisita-Horn index. TCRdb trimmed public reads at Q25 via fastp, called clones via MiXCR and kept in-frame beta chains. Clone size and V and J calls follow TCRdb, not the original study. A total of over 14,000 clones appear in this sample, roughly a quarter of them only once. Clones ranked in the top ten supply roughly 8% of the sample. This TCR derives from a female donor with papillary thyroid cancer or a benign thyroid nodule (not recorded which). Some clones in this sample may be carry-over from other donors' samples. Sequenced input: tumor tissue.

The CDR3 region reads CASSYGGGYTF. The nucleotide sequence reads TGTGCCAGCAGTTACGGAGGAGGTTACACCTTC. The receptor chain draws on TRBV6-5 and TRBJ1-2; no D gene is confidently identified. From its cysteine to its phenylalanine, the CDR3 spans 11 amino acids. Only the CDR3 portion is preserved as DNA: 33 bases, with reading frame beginning at the first base. V is pared back by 2 bases and J by 11 bases, with 9 bases lying between the germline termini. Looking up the germline V gene yields CDR1 MNHEY and CDR2 SVGAGI.